The clone carrying this T cell receptor (beta chain) was counted at least ten times. No antigen is known for it. Researchers amplified the TCR beta CDR3 regions from RNA transcripts. The HTBI primer set drove a first-round RT-PCR of the TCR CDR3. Each CDR3 protein gets one entry after TCRdb re-called the multiplex PCR reads with MiXCR. The data hold around 290,000 distinct CDR3 sequences, with more than 10% observed a single time. The entry originates in a study of T cells in Graves' hyperthyroidism and ophthalmopathy. Notes on the study in general: Also found in blood were most expanded thyroid clonotypes above 0.001.

Uncontrolled infections, other autoimmune diseases, pregnancy or lactation led to exclusion of patients. Thyroid ultrasound, orbital computed tomography, clinical symptoms, and serum thyroxine and TRAb underpinned diagnoses. Blood from later-ophthalmopathy patients was taken at first hyperthyroidism diagnosis. This TCR was sampled from a woman aged 30 to 39 with Graves' hyperthyroidism that later progressed to Graves' ophthalmopathy. The source material was blood.

The DNA for the CDR3 is TGTGCCAGCAGTTACCCTCGACTAGCCAATGAGCAGTTCTTC. Its protein is CASSYPRLANEQFF. This chain connects TRBV6-2 or TRBV6-3 to TRBJ2-1; 7 nucleotides align to TRBD2. Germline V CDR1 and CDR2: MNHEY, SVGEGT. The J segment lost 6 bases and the V segment lost 2 bases, leaving 4 bases of the junction unmatched. The CDR3 totals 14 residues.